One sample yielded the 17 T cell receptor beta chains listed below, sequenced in a study of T cell clonality in common variable immunodeficiency. TCRdb's copy holds only in-frame clones and misses some; the assay was immunoSEQ multiplex PCR. Singletons are absent from the sample, which has tens of thousands of clones. Sequenced: peripheral blood mononuclear cells. These TCRs come from a person between 18 and 70 years old in good health.

This clone was counted at least ten times. The read comes to an end 3 residues before the CDR3 does, leaving the germline J gene to fill in the end. The chain is built from TRBV19 and TRBJ1-4; no clear D gene. The CDR3 loop spans 14 amino acids. CDR1 and CDR2 from the germline V gene are LNHDA and SQIVND (reference sequence). Trimming stripped 0 bases from V and 7 bases from J, with 9 bases between. CDR3 protein: CASSIEAGFEKLFF. CDR3 DNA, as far as it was read: TGTGCCAGTAGTATAGAAGCGGGCTTTGAAAAA.

This clone was recorded many times. The read stops 3 residues short of the end of the CDR3; the missing end is completed from the germline J gene. This chain links TRBV7-3 with TRBJ1-2, with TRBD1 identical over 7 bases. Germline lookup yields CDR1 SGHTA and CDR2 FQGTGA. CDR3 length: 13 amino acids. The V segment lost 5 bases and the J segment 4 bases; nucleotides outside the gene matches: 4. The CDR3 is CASSPSGGYGYTF. The sequenced CDR3 bases are TGTGCCAGCAGCCCCTCAGGGGGCTATGGC.

This clone was seen ten or more times. Read coverage stops 3 residues before the CDR3 terminus; the germline J gene supplies the remainder. This chain uses TRBV12-3 or TRBV12-4 with TRBJ2-5; 12 bases are a match to TRBD2. Trimming cost V 6 bases and J 2 bases; bases outside gene matches: 7. CDR3 length equals 16 residues. CDR3 amino acids: CASSPSSGGEQETQYF. The sequenced CDR3 bases are TGTGCCAGCAGCCCTTCTAGCGGGGGGGAGCAAGAGACC.

This clone is judged medium-sized. The read ends 3 residues early relative to the CDR3; the germline J gene fills the gap. The chain recombines TRBV9 with TRBJ1-4, with a possible D match to TRBD1 (5 bases). V lost 2 bases to trimming and J lost 5 bases, with 13 bases between them. Germline V gene sequence: CDR1 SGDLS, CDR2 YYNGEE. The CDR3 consists of 15 residues. The CDR3 reads CASSVDISFNEKLFF. CDR3 DNA, as far as it was read: TGTGCCAGCAGCGTGGACATCTCCTTCAATGAAAAA. The full variable domain, rest sourced from reference TRBV9 and TRBJ1-4, is DSGVTQTPKHLITATGQRVTLRCSPRSGDLSVYWYQQSLDQGLQFLIQYYNGEERAKGNILERFSAQQFPDLHSELNLSSLELGDSALYFCASSVDISFNEKLFFGSGTQLSVL.

This clone was found many times. The CDR3 end is not reached by the read, which stops 3 residues before it; the germline J gene fills it in. The genes are TRBV20-1 and TRBJ2-4; TRBD2 matches 11 bases. The CDR3 sequence is 17 residues long. From germline, CDR1 is DFQATT and CDR2 SNEGSKA (reference sequence). Trimming cost V 0 bases and J 8 bases; bases outside gene matches: 12. CDR3 DNA (partial): TGCAGTGCTAGAGATGAGCGGCTAGCGGGAGGAAGAGACATT. It translates to CSARDERLAGGRDI. The CDR3 in full is CSARDERLAGGRDIQYF.

This clone was seen many times. The read is 3 residues too short to cover the CDR3 end, so that end is filled in from the germline J gene. The genes are TRBV18 and TRBJ1-3, with 9 bases matching TRBD1. V lost 0 bases and J lost 1; bases outside the gene matches: 4. This CDR3 is 17 amino acids long. Looked up from germline, CDR1 is KGHSH and CDR2 is LQKENI. The chain's CDR3 is CASSPPGTGSSGNTIYF. CDR3 DNA (partial): TGTGCCAGCTCACCACCGGGGACAGGGTCTTCTGGAAACACC.

In its sample, this clone was seen many times. Coverage ceases 3 residues before the CDR3 finishes, and the germline J gene fills in the end. The V call is TRBV5-1, the J call TRBJ1-4; 9 bases map to TRBD1. The CDR3 has 15 amino acids. Germline CDR1 SGHRS, CDR2 YFSETQ. The trim removed 4 bases at V and 3 bases at J, leaving 4 bases unmatched. CDR3 in amino acids: CASSRRQGANEKLFF. The sequenced part of the CDR3 DNA is TGCGCCAGCAGCCGACGACAGGGGGCTAATGAAAAA.

This clone was recorded many times. The read finishes 3 residues shy of the CDR3 end, and the germline J gene is used to complete it. The J gene is TRBJ2-1, the V gene TRBV7-2, with unresolved D. CDR1 is SGHTA and CDR2 is FQGNSA in the germline V gene. V was clipped by 5 bases and J by 6 bases, with 5 bases between them. CDR3 length equals 11 residues. Incomplete CDR3 DNA: TGTGCCAGCAGCCTTTCCAATGAG. Translation gives CASSLSNE. The full CDR3 sequence reads CASSLSNEQFF.

This clone was seen many times. Read coverage stops 3 residues before the CDR3 terminus; the germline J gene supplies the remainder. The genes are TRBV5-1 and TRBJ2-1; 8 bases match TRBD1. J was trimmed by 2 bases and V by 0 bases; bases with no gene match: 1. CDR3 length equals 15 residues. Germline V gives CDR1 SGHRS, CDR2 YFSETQ. Incomplete CDR3 DNA: TGCGCCAGCAGCTTGGCGACAGGGGCCTACAATGAG. This gives the protein CASSLATGAYNE. The full CDR3 is CASSLATGAYNEQFF.

This clone was detected ten times or more. The read terminates 3 residues ahead of where the CDR3 ends, so the germline J gene completes it. V and J are TRBV7-3 and TRBJ2-2; D is possibly TRBD1 (6 bases). Germline loops: CDR1 SGHTA, CDR2 FQGTGA. V was clipped by 4 bases and J by 1 base, with 7 bases between them. The length of the CDR3 is 14 residues. CDR3 protein: CASSSGQNTGELFF. The CDR3 DNA, read in part, is TGTGCCAGCAGCTCGGGACAGAACACCGGGGAG.

This clone was seen at least ten times. Read coverage stops 3 residues before the CDR3 terminus; the germline J gene supplies the remainder. The V call is TRBV6-1, the J call TRBJ2-1; 11 nucleotides agree with TRBD1. Per germline, CDR1 MNHNS and CDR2 SASEGT. The CDR3 covers 16 residues. Trimming at V came to 3 bases and at J to 0 bases, leaving 1 base not matched to a gene. The CDR3 region is CASSEGTGGSYNEQFF. The part of the CDR3 DNA that was read is TGTGCCAGCAGTGAGGGGACAGGGGGCTCCTACAATGAG.

This clone has a count of ten or more. Coverage ceases 3 residues before the CDR3 finishes, and the germline J gene fills in the end. V usage is TRBV12-3 or TRBV12-4 and J usage is TRBJ1-4; the D gene is possibly TRBD1 (5 bases). The CDR3 sequence is 15 residues long. Trimming left V 5 bases short and J 6 bases short, with 16 bases between. Incomplete CDR3 DNA: TGTGCCAGCAGTCTCCAGGGATCGCCTGATGAAAAA. Translating it yields CASSLQGSPDEK. The whole CDR3 is CASSLQGSPDEKLFF.

This clone was seen ten or more times. The read comes to an end 3 residues before the CDR3 does, leaving the germline J gene to fill in the end. The chain couples TRBV7-6 to TRBJ2-1, with a weak D call TRBD1 (6 bases). Trimming removed 5 bases from V and 5 bases from J, with 16 bases in between. This CDR3 contains 15 residues. Germline V lookup: CDR1 SGHVS, CDR2 FNYEAQ. The chain's CDR3 is CASSATGSLHNEQFF. The CDR3 bases that were read are TGTGCCAGCAGCGCCACAGGGTCCCTCCACAATGAG. Full variable domain (missing parts from reference TRBV7-6 and TRBJ2-1): GAGVSQSPRYKVTKRGQDVALRCDPISGHVSLYWYRQALGQGPEFLTYFNYEAQQDKSGLPNDRFSAERPEGSISTLTIQRTEQRDSAMYRCASSATGSLHNEQFFGPGTRLTVL.

This clone was picked up many times. The read finishes 3 residues shy of the CDR3 end, and the germline J gene is used to complete it. The chain combines TRBV4-1 with TRBJ2-7; 9 positions match TRBD2. This CDR3 is 16 amino acids long. Per the germline V gene, CDR1 is MGHRA and CDR2 is YSYEKL. The V gene end was trimmed by 1 base and the J gene end by 5 bases; junction bases not matched to a gene: 9. The CDR3 protein is CASSQVGGSGGDEQYF. The CDR3 bases that were read are TGCGCCAGCAGCCAAGTTGGGGGTAGCGGGGGAGACGAG.

Note on this clone: The sequenced fragment ends 3 residues before the CDR3 boundary, so the rest is inferred from the germline J gene. V and J are TRBV11-3 and TRBJ1-1; tentative D call: TRBD1 (5 bases). This CDR3 is 13 amino acids long. Trimming shortened V by 5 bases and J by 1 base, and 8 bases separated the two germline ends. The V gene's germline CDR1 is SGHNT and CDR2 YENEEA. The covered CDR3 bases are TGTGCCAGCAGCCCCCAGGGGAACACTGAA. This translates into CASSPQGNTE. The full-length CDR3 reads as CASSPQGNTEAFF. Together with reference TRBV11-3 and TRBJ1-1, the CDR3 gives the full variable domain: EAGVVQSPRYKIIEKKQPVAFWCNPISGHNTLYWYLQNLGQGPELLIRYENEEAVDDSQLPKDRFSAERLKGVDSTLKIQPAELGDSAVYLCASSPQGNTEAFFGQGTRLTVV.

Ten or more counts support this clone. Read data end 3 residues before the CDR3 end; the end is taken from the germline J gene. This chain joins TRBV7-6 and TRBJ1-5; 7 positions match TRBD1. The germline gives CDR1 SGHVS, CDR2 FNYEAQ. CDR3 length equals 14 residues. Losses at the gene ends were 5 bases for V and 4 bases for J; bases not matched to a gene: 5. The CDR3 spells CASSQGGWNQPQHF. CDR3 DNA (partial): TGTGCCAGCAGCCAAGGGGGCTGGAATCAGCCC.

About this clone itself: The missing CDR3 end, 3 residues past where the read stops, is filled in from the germline J gene. V and J are TRBV20-1 and TRBJ1-2; perhaps TRBD1 as D (5 bases). This CDR3 has 13 residues. Germline-derived CDR1 and CDR2 are DFQATT and SNEGSKA (reference sequence). The part of the CDR3 DNA that was read is TGCAGTGCTAGAACAGGCAGCACAGATACC. Its protein product is CSARTGSTDT. The complete CDR3 reads CSARTGSTDTYTF.